This T cell receptor (beta chain) was identified during a study of shared clonotypes between healthy human individuals. Healthy adults negative for HIV, lacking recent acute infections or vaccinations, served as donors. This CDR3 has 14 amino acids. Germline V gene sequence: CDR1 SEHNR, CDR2 FQNEAQ (reference sequence). V shed 4 bases and J 4 bases; nucleotides not matched to a gene: 5. Assay used: immunoSEQ multiplex PCR; TCRdb lists only in-frame clones, some missing. The repertoire consists of more than 1.2 million clones, with roughly 98.5% occurring once and the leading ten covering roughly 0.35%.

The rearrangement uses TRBV7-9 and TRBJ2-5; 8 bases are a match to TRBD1. The clonotype was recovered from a man aged 25-45 years in good health. The sequencing sample was made of naive CD4+ T cells sorted from blood. Indicated subset: CD45RA+ positively selected. The CDR3 bases are TGTGCCAGCAGCTCCTCAGGGGGCGTAGAGACCCAGTACTTC. Its protein product is CASSSSGGVETQYF.